The 22 T cell receptor delta chains below were found in one sample sequenced in a study of gamma-delta T cells after stem cell transplantation. TCRdb reapplied CATT to the RT-PCR reads. The sample lists about 2,800 delta-chain clones; around 2.5% were seen once. The sample was gamma-delta T cells. These receptors came from a human donor. It is not recorded whose cells these are; they may come from a transplant donor.

This clone appeared many times. The chain joins TRDV2 to TRDJ1; D gene ambiguous. The CDR3 is 14 amino acids. Germline values: CDR1 GEAIGNYY, CDR2 EKD. The V gene lost 3 bases and the J gene lost 6 bases, with 16 bases spanning the gap. CDR3 DNA: TGTGCCTGTGACGCACTTCGGGAGGGGTATAAACTCATCTTT. This sequence encodes CACDALREGYKLIF.

A remark on this clone: The protein given by TCRdb reflects a much larger clone and differs at residue 17 from this DNA's translation, likely from a read error; the protein shown is the DNA's translation. V is TRDV2 and J is TRDJ1; 11 bases are shared with TRDD3. The CDR3 sequence is 19 residues long. Germline assignment: CDR1 GEAIGNYY and CDR2 EKD. CDR3 region: CACDTIRFGLGDNTDKFIF. In DNA, the CDR3 is TGTGCCTGTGACACGATTCGGTTTGGACTGGGGGATAACACCGATAAATTCATCTTT.

With respect to this clone: The TCRdb protein comes from a much larger clone and disagrees with this DNA's translation at residue 9, likely due to a read error; the protein given here is derived from the DNA. V gene TRDV2 combines with J gene TRDJ1; D may be TRDD3 (6 bases). CDR3 size: 18 residues. Trimming left V 0 bases short and J 0 bases short, with 19 bases between. Germline CDR1 GEAIGNYY, CDR2 EKD. The DNA for the CDR3 is TGTGCCTGTGACACCGTCACTGGGAGAACGACGTACACCGATAAACTCATCTTT. Its translation: CACDTVTGRTTYTDKLIF.

As to this clone: A far larger clone lies a single base away; this is likely a read error. CDR3 sequence (DNA): TGTGCCTGTGACACCGTGGGGATACTTGTGGACACCGATAAACTCATCTTT. This encodes CACDTVGILVDTDKLIF. The chain links TRDV2 to TRDJ1; TRDD3 agrees at 8 bases. V shed 0 bases, J shed 0 bases, and the junction held 8 bases outside the gene matches. CDR3 size: 17 residues. CDR1 is GEAIGNYY and CDR2 is EKD in the germline V gene.

In the case of this clone: The protein held in TCRdb is that of a much larger clone and does not match this DNA's translation at residue 13, likely because of a read error; the protein shown is translated from the DNA. The CDR3, as DNA: TGTGCCTGTGACCCGGTCGCAGGAGACTCCTGGGACGCCCGACAGATGTTTTTC. Residues: CACDPVAGDSWDARQMFF. The chain couples TRDV2 to TRDJ3, with a possible D match to TRDD3 (5 bases). The CDR3 is made up of 18 amino acids. Germline V gives CDR1 GEAIGNYY, CDR2 EKD.

By frequency in the sample, this clone is large (0.1 to 1%). Within the sample, other DNA sequences also encode this same CDR3. V is TRDV2 and J is TRDJ1; the match to TRDD3 covers 7 bases. After removal of 0 bases from V and 1 base from J, the junction contained 4 bases not matched to a gene. CDR3 size: 15 residues. The germline CDR1 and CDR2 sequences are GEAIGNYY and EKD. This CDR3 is CACDTLGATTDKLIF. As DNA, the CDR3 is TGTGCCTGTGACACCCTGGGGGCAACCACCGATAAACTCATCTTT.

This clone has more than one count but fewer than ten. V and J are TRDV1 and TRDJ1, with 11 bases lining up with TRDD3. Germline CDR1 reads TSWWSYY; CDR2 reads QGS. CDR3 size: 18 residues. V was pared by 6 bases and J by 3 bases, with 15 bases of the junction left unmatched. CDR3 bases: TGTGCTCTTGGTGGACCTGGGGGATACTTGGTGACCCCCGATAAACTCATCTTT. Translated: CALGGPGGYLVTPDKLIF.

This clone was seen only a few times. The protein recorded in TCRdb matches a much larger clone and deviates from this DNA's translation at residue 6, suggesting a read error; the protein here is obtained by translating the DNA. The chain recombines TRDV2 with TRDJ1, with D possibly TRDD3 on 5 matching bases. V was trimmed by 2 bases and J by 1 base, leaving 19 bases between them. In germline, CDR1 is GEAIGNYY, CDR2 EKD. The CDR3 loop spans 17 amino acids. The CDR3 sequence: CACDNPGVTATTDKLIF. CDR3 sequence (DNA): TGTGCCTGTGACAACCCGGGGGTCACGGCGACCACCGATAAACTCATCTTT.

Only a few counts were recorded for this clone. This DNA's translation differs at residue 7 from TCRdb's protein, which comes from a much larger clone; a read error is likely, and the protein shown is translated from the DNA. This chain links TRDV2 with TRDJ1; 8 bases line up with TRDD3. In germline, CDR1 is GEAIGNYY, CDR2 EKD. V gave up 2 bases and J gave up 4 bases; unmatched junction bases: 8. The CDR3 is 15 amino acids. The CDR3 DNA sequence: TGTGCCTGTGACAGCCTGAGGGATACGGGCGATAAACTCATCTTT. It translates to CACDSLRDTGDKLIF.

Turning to this clone: A much larger clone lies one base from this, so it may be a read error. The same CDR3 is also encoded by other DNA sequences in this sample. J is TRDJ1 and V is TRDV2, with 7 bases fitting TRDD3. The CDR3 runs to 15 residues. CDR1 and CDR2 from the germline V gene are GEAIGNYY and EKD. This CDR3 is CACDLLGINTDKLIF. CDR3 bases: TGCGCCTGTGATCTGCTGGGGATAAACACCGATAAACTCATCTTT.

A few counts support this clone. The protein in TCRdb stems from a much larger clone and differs at residue 4 from this DNA's translation, likely a read error; here the protein is translated from the DNA. The V gene is TRDV2, the J gene TRDJ1; D is ambiguous. Trimming stripped 4 bases from V and 2 bases from J, with 25 bases between. The CDR3 runs to 18 residues. Per the germline V gene, CDR1 is GEAIGNYY and CDR2 is EKD. CDR3 DNA: TGTGCCTGTGAAGGCATTGGGAGTAATCCTGCTTCAACCGATAAACTCATCTTT. As protein: CACEGIGSNPASTDKLIF.

On this clone itself: TCRdb's listed protein matches a much larger clone and diverges from this DNA's translation at residue 3, likely through a read error; the protein shown comes from the DNA. The chain employs TRDV2 and TRDJ1; 8 bases are shared with TRDD3. Germline CDR1 reads GEAIGNYY; CDR2 reads EKD. The CDR3 runs to 17 residues. The CDR3 here is CARDTVGILGDTDKLIF. In DNA form, the CDR3 reads TGTGCCCGTGACACCGTGGGGATACTTGGGGACACCGATAAACTCATCTTT.

The rearrangement links TRDV2 to TRDJ1; 13 bases align to TRDD3. The length of the CDR3 is 17 residues. Germline V CDR1 and CDR2: GEAIGNYY, EKD. Trimming at V came to 0 bases and at J to 0 bases, leaving 3 bases not matched to a gene. The CDR3 DNA reads as TGTGCCTGTGACACCGTACTGGGGGATACGAACACCGATAAACTCATCTTT. Its translation is CACDTVLGDTNTDKLIF.

As concerns this clone: TCRdb lists the protein of a much larger clone for this DNA, which differs at residue 15, so this is likely a read error; the protein given here is translated from the DNA itself. This chain uses TRDV2 with TRDJ1; 13 bases are a match to TRDD3. This CDR3 has 17 amino acids. Germline V gene sequence: CDR1 GEAIGNYY, CDR2 EKD. The CDR3 region is CACDSLGDTEDTDKPIF. The CDR3 coding sequence is TGTGCCTGTGACTCACTGGGGGATACGGAAGACACCGATAAACCCATCTTT.

In its sample, this clone was seen a few times. Possible read error: a much larger clone is one base away. Other DNA variants within this sample encode the same CDR3. This chain connects TRDV2 to TRDJ1, with 8 bases lining up with TRDD3. The CDR3 has 15 residues. Germline-derived CDR1 and CDR2 are GEAIGNYY and EKD. CDR3 nucleotide sequence: TGTGCTTGTGACAATCTGGGGGACTACACCGATAAACTCATCTTT. This codes for CACDNLGDYTDKLIF.

This clone has only a few counts. TCRdb's protein for this DNA is that of a much larger clone and differs from the translation at residue 9, likely a read error; the protein shown is the DNA translation. The chain couples TRDV2 to TRDJ1; tentatively, D is TRDD3 (5 bases). The CDR3 runs to 18 residues. Per the germline V gene, CDR1 is GEAIGNYY and CDR2 is EKD. V dropped 0 bases and J dropped 4 bases, with 23 bases sitting between them. Here the CDR3 DNA reads TGTGCCTGTGACACCGTGTCTGGGAGTCCCCCTCTGGGCGATAAACTCATCTTT. Translation gives CACDTVSGSPPLGDKLIF.

This clone is medium-sized within its sample. This may be a read error: a much more frequent sequence differs by one nucleotide. The chain uses TRDV2 and TRDJ1; 7 bases line up with TRDD3. Germline V lookup: CDR1 GEAIGNYY, CDR2 EKD. Unmatched junction bases numbered 15, after V lost 5 bases and J lost 1 base. The CDR3 has 17 residues. Here the CDR3 reads CACVSLGAWGSTDKLIF. The CDR3 nucleotides read TGTGCCTGTGTATCCCTGGGGGCTTGGGGGTCCACCGATAAACTCATCTTT.

This clone was counted only a few times. This DNA translates differently at residue 3 from the TCRdb protein, which is that of a much larger clone; a read error is likely, and the protein shown is the DNA's own translation. The chain combines TRDV2 with TRDJ1; D gene unclear. Germline CDR1 is GEAIGNYY and CDR2 is EKD. The CDR3 totals 17 residues. In DNA form, the CDR3 reads TGTGCCCGTGACACCGTTAACCTCGGCGGACCTCCTGGTAAACTCATCTTT. As protein: CARDTVNLGGPPGKLIF.

This clone turned up a few times. One base separates it from a far larger clone, so it is likely a read error. Other nucleotide sequences from this sample produce the same CDR3. This chain joins TRDV2 and TRDJ1; 7 positions agree with TRDD3. Per the germline V gene, CDR1 is GEAIGNYY and CDR2 is EKD. This CDR3 is built from 15 residues. This CDR3 reads CACDTLGATTDKLIF. CDR3 bases: TGTGCCTGCGACACCCTGGGGGCAACCACCGATAAACTCATCTTT.

About this clone: Translating this DNA gives a protein that differs at residue 13 from the TCRdb one, which belongs to a much larger clone; a read error is likely, and the protein shown is this translation. The chain's CDR3 is CACDKLGEYTDKPIF. The CDR3 region has the DNA TGTGCCTGTGACAAATTGGGGGAATACACCGATAAACCCATCTTT. The V and J genes are TRDV2 and TRDJ1; TRDD3 aligns across 7 bases. Germline values: CDR1 GEAIGNYY, CDR2 EKD. CDR3 length equals 15 residues.

A remark on this clone: TCRdb's protein for this DNA is that of a much larger clone and differs from the translation at residue 16, likely a read error; the protein shown is the DNA translation. J is TRDJ1 and V is TRDV2, with 11 bases identical to TRDD3. The CDR3 has 18 amino acids. From germline, CDR1 is GEAIGNYY and CDR2 EKD. This CDR3 reads CACDSVLGDKWKTDKPIF. The CDR3 DNA reads as TGTGCCTGTGACTCCGTACTGGGGGATAAATGGAAAACCGATAAACCCATCTTT.

This clone is deemed medium-sized. Other DNA sequences within the sample encode an identical CDR3. The V gene is TRDV2, the J gene TRDJ3; TRDD3 aligns across 12 bases. The CDR3 extends over 20 amino acids. Looked up from germline, CDR1 is GEAIGNYY and CDR2 is EKD. J was trimmed by 0 bases and V by 0 bases; bases with no gene match: 5. The CDR3 sequence is CACDTVLGDTSSWDTRQMFF. The CDR3 coding sequence is TGTGCCTGTGACACCGTACTGGGGGATACTAGCTCCTGGGACACCCGACAGATGTTTTTC.